These 14 T cell receptor beta chains originate from one sample sequenced in a study of cytomegalovirus exposure and HLA in healthy donors. This PCR relied on a set of 60 Vbeta primers and 13 Jbeta primers. Measured with immunoSEQ multiplex PCR; TCRdb has only the in-frame clones, and not every one. The table has 150,000 to 200,000 clones, 75% to 80% seen once. The material sequenced was PBMCs. All receptors derive from a man aged 50 to 60 in good health and CMV-seropositive.

This clone was observed a few times. The genes are TRBV5-1 and TRBJ2-2; 7 bases are a match to TRBD2. V trimming: 0 bases; J trimming: 4 bases; junction bases outside the gene matches: 6. Germline assignment: CDR1 SGHRS and CDR2 YFSETQ. This CDR3 has 16 amino acids. The CDR3 is CASSLDPGGITGELFF. The DNA for the CDR3 is TGCGCCAGCAGCTTGGATCCGGGGGGAATCACCGGGGAGCTGTTTTTT.

This clone was seen more than once but under ten times. This chain links TRBV19 with TRBJ2-2; possibly TRBD1 for D (6 bases). Trimming removed 8 bases at V and 0 bases at J, with 13 bases between. CDR1 and CDR2 (germline): LNHDA, SQIVND (reference sequence). The CDR3 has 15 amino acids. CDR3 coding DNA: TGTGCCAGTGGGGTTGGGACAACGAACACCGGGGAGCTGTTTTTT. Its translation is CASGVGTTNTGELFF. The whole variable domain, remainder taken from reference TRBV19 and TRBJ2-2, is DGGITQSPKYLFRKEGQNVTLSCEQNLNHDAMYWYRQDPGQGLRLIYYSQIVNDFQKGDIAEGYSVSREKKESFPLTVTSAQKNPTAFYLCASGVGTTNTGELFFGEGSRLTVL.

The V and J genes are TRBV5-6 and TRBJ2-5, with 8 bases lining up with TRBD1. The V gene end was trimmed by 0 bases and the J gene end by 4 bases; junction bases not matched to a gene: 11. Germline V lookup: CDR1 SGHDT, CDR2 YYEEEE. This CDR3 region has 17 residues. The CDR3 region is CASSLGREQGARETQYF. CDR3 sequence (DNA): TGTGCCAGCAGCTTGGGTCGCGAGCAGGGGGCACGAGAGACCCAGTACTTC.

The rearrangement joins TRBV19 to TRBJ1-5; TRBD1 matches at 11 bases. After removal of 5 bases from V and 5 bases from J, the junction contained 8 bases not matched to a gene. The CDR3 totals 16 residues. The germline CDR1 and CDR2 sequences are LNHDA and SQIVND (reference sequence). The DNA for the CDR3 is TGTGCCAGTAGTTCCCGGGACAGGGGGGGGGATCAGCCCCAGCATTTT. Protein: CASSSRDRGGDQPQHF.

The chain carries TRBV5-6 and TRBJ1-3; TRBD1 might be the D (6 bases). Germline CDR1 reads SGHDT; CDR2 reads YYEEEE. Deletions cut 3 bases from V and 4 bases from J, with 11 bases between. There are 14 residues in the CDR3. The CDR3 here is CASSYGTGGNTIYF. The CDR3 nucleotides read TGTGCCAGCAGCTACGGTACAGGGGGAAACACCATATATTTT.

The gene calls are TRBV7-2 and TRBJ2-3; TRBD2 agrees at 14 bases. J was trimmed by 5 bases and V by 5 bases; bases with no gene match: 9. There are 17 residues in the CDR3. The germline gives CDR1 SGHTA, CDR2 FQGNSA. DNA for the CDR3: TGTGCCAGCAGCCCAGCCGGGACTAGCGGGGGTGTAGATACGCAGTATTTT. Amino acid sequence: CASSPAGTSGGVDTQYF.

This chain links TRBV19 with TRBJ1-5, with 9 bases matching TRBD1. CDR1 is LNHDA and CDR2 is SQIVND in the germline V gene (reference sequence). V dropped 4 bases and J dropped 6; count of bases not matched to a gene: 10. CDR3 length: 16 amino acids. The CDR3 loop reads CASSRQDRGIAQPQHF. CDR3 nucleotide sequence: TGTGCCAGTAGTAGACAGGACAGGGGAATTGCTCAGCCCCAGCATTTT.

This clone was seen more than once but under ten times. This sequence joins TRBV28 and TRBJ2-1; tentative D call: TRBD1 (6 bases). Germline CDR1 reads MDHEN; CDR2 reads SYDVKM. The CDR3 spans 19 residues. The V end lost 4 bases, the J end lost 8 bases, and 30 bases lay between the germline ends. The CDR3 DNA sequence: TGTGCCAGCAGTTCGAGCATCTTTCGAGACAGGAGAGAAATGGATGAGCAGTTCTTC. As protein: CASSSSIFRDRREMDEQFF. Combining the CDR3 with reference TRBV28 and TRBJ2-1 gives the whole variable domain DVKVTQSSRYLVKRTGEKVFLECVQDMDHENMFWYRQDPGLGLRLIYFSYDVKMKEKGDIPEGYSVSREKKERFSLILESASTNQTSMYLCASSSSIFRDRREMDEQFFGPGTRLTVL.

The chain recombines TRBV4-3 with TRBJ2-3, with D maybe TRBD2 (6 bases). In germline, CDR1 is LGHNA, CDR2 YSLEER. CDR3 length: 13 residues. With 0 bases removed from V and 8 bases from J, the gap between germline ends came to 9 bases. The CDR3 region has the DNA TGCGCCAGCAGCCAAGAGGGGGGAGGTACGCAGTATTTT. It encodes CASSQEGGGTQYF.

This clone was detected once. The J gene is TRBJ2-2, the V gene TRBV5-1; TRBD1 matches at 8 bases. This CDR3 has 16 amino acids. The V segment lost 0 bases and the J segment 9 bases; nucleotides outside the gene matches: 10. The germline V gene encodes CDR1 SGHRS and CDR2 YFSETQ. The CDR3: CASSLGLSGGYRELFF. The CDR3 DNA is TGCGCCAGCAGCTTGGGGCTGTCAGGGGGCTATCGGGAGCTGTTTTTT.

The rearrangement joins TRBV7-2 to TRBJ1-4; 7 bases are shared with TRBD1. The germline CDR1 and CDR2 sequences are SGHTA and FQGNSA. The CDR3 sequence is 17 residues long. Germline trimming cut 0 bases from V and 0 bases from J; bases unmatched to any gene: 4. Written as DNA, the CDR3 is TGTGCCAGCAGCTTAGCGTACAGGGGTGCAACTAATGAAAAACTGTTTTTT. This translates into CASSLAYRGATNEKLFF.

V is TRBV30 and J is TRBJ2-7; 7 bases match TRBD2. CDR1 and CDR2 (germline): GTSNPN, SVGIG (reference sequence). This CDR3 spans 13 amino acids. Germline trimming cut 1 base from V and 3 bases from J; bases unmatched to any gene: 3. CDR3 DNA: TGTGCCTGGAGTGGGGGGGGAGACTACGAGCAGTACTTC. Its translation: CAWSGGGDYEQYF. Looking up the rest from reference TRBV30 and TRBJ2-7 gives the full variable domain: SQTIHQWPATLVQPVGSPLSLECTVEGTSNPNLYWYRQAAGRGLQLLFYSVGIGQISSEVPQNLSASRPQDRQFILSSKKLLLSDSGFYLCAWSGGGDYEQYFGPGTRLTVT.

V usage is TRBV11-2 and J usage is TRBJ1-2; 10 nucleotides agree with TRBD1. V lost 5 bases, J lost 5 bases, and 5 bases stayed unmatched. Germline CDR1 SGHAT, CDR2 FQNNGV. This CDR3 is built from 14 residues. The CDR3 region is CASSRMGQGYGYTF. For the CDR3, the DNA is TGTGCCAGCAGCCGGATGGGACAGGGGTATGGCTACACCTTC.

This sequence joins TRBV6-6 and TRBJ2-3, with TRBD2 identical over 10 bases. The CDR3 totals 15 residues. Germline loops: CDR1 MNHNY, CDR2 SVGAGI (reference sequence). V was clipped by 2 bases and J by 10 bases; unmatched bases: 9. The CDR3, as DNA: TGTGCCAGCAGTTACACTGAGCGGGGGGGCGGTCCGCAGTATTTT. Amino acids: CASSYTERGGGPQYF.